The 2 T cell receptor beta chains reported below all come from one sample, sequenced in a study of identical twins. TCRdb ran MiXCR on the 5' RACE reads and lists one entry per CDR3 protein. The table includes approximately 410,000 distinct CDR3 sequences, 18% detected once. The sequencing sample was made of naive T cells sorted from blood. These receptors all come from a man aged 50 to 60 in good health.

The V and J genes are TRBV12-3 or TRBV12-4 and TRBJ1-6; 7 bases match TRBD1. V trimming: 5 bases; J trimming: 10 bases; junction bases outside the gene matches: 8. This CDR3 comprises 14 residues. The DNA for the CDR3 is TGTGCCAGCAGTCAGGGGGTAAGAGGATCACCCCTCCACTTT. Residues: CASSQGVRGSPLHF.

The gene calls are TRBV3-1 and TRBJ2-1; 8 bases are a match to TRBD2. V shed 1 base, J shed 3 bases, and the junction held 5 bases outside the gene matches. The CDR3 length is 16 residues. Germline CDR1 is LGHDT and CDR2 is YNNKEL (reference sequence). The DNA for the CDR3 is TGTGCCAGCAGCCAAGTCCCAGCGGGGGTCTACAATGAGCAGTTCTTC. Protein sequence: CASSQVPAGVYNEQFF.